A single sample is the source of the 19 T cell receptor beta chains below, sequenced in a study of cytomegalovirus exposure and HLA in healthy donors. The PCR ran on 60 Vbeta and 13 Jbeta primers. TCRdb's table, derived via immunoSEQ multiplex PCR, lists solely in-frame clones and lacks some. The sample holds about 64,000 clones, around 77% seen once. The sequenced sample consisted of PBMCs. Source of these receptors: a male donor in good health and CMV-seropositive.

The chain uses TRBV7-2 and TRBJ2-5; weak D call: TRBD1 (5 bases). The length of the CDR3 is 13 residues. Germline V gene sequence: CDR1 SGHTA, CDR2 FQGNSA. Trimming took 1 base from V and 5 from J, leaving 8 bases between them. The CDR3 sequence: CASSLDRTETQYF. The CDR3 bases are TGTGCCAGCAGCTTAGACAGGACGGAGACCCAGTACTTC.

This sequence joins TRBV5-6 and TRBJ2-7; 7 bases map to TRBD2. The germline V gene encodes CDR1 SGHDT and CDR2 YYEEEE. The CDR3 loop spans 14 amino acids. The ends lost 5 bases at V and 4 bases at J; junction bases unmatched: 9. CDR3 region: CASSYVGRGYEQYF. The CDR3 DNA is TGTGCCAGCAGTTACGTCGGGCGGGGGTACGAGCAGTACTTC.

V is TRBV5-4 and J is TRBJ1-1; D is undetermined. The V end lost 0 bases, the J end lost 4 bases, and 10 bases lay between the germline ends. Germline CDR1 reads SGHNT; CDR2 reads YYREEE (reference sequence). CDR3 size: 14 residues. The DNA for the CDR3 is TGTGCCAGCAGCTTGGGACAAATGTTCACTGAAGCTTTCTTT. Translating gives CASSLGQMFTEAFF.

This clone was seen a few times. CDR3 nucleotides: TGTGCCAGCAATGGACTAGCGAAGGGAGAGACCCAGTACTTC. Protein: CASNGLAKGETQYF. The chain employs TRBV2 and TRBJ2-5; 9 bases line up with TRBD2. This CDR3 comprises 14 residues. Germline CDR1 reads SNHLY; CDR2 reads FYNNEI. The trim removed 7 bases at V and 4 bases at J, leaving 7 bases unmatched.

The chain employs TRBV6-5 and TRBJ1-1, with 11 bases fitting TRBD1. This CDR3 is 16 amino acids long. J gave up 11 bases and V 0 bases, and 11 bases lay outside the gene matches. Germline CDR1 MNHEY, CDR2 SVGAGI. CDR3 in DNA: TGTGCCAGCAGTTACTCGATGGTTTGGGACAGGGGGAATGCTTTCTTT. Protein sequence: CASSYSMVWDRGNAFF.

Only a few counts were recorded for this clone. The CDR3 spells CASSLTGFSSGANVLTF. CDR3 coding DNA: TGTGCCAGCAGCCTGACAGGGTTCAGCTCTGGGGCCAACGTCCTGACTTTC. This sequence joins TRBV7-3 and TRBJ2-6, with TRBD1 matching 7 bases. CDR1 is SGHTA, CDR2 FQGTGA, per germline. The J segment lost 0 bases and the V segment lost 5 bases, leaving 7 bases of the junction unmatched. This CDR3 spans 17 amino acids.

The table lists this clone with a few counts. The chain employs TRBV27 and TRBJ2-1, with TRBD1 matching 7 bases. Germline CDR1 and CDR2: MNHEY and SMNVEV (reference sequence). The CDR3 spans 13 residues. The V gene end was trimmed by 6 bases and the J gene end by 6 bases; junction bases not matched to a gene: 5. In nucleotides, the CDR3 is TGTGCCAGCAGAGCCAGGGGGAGCAATGAGCAGTTCTTC. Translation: CASRARGSNEQFF.

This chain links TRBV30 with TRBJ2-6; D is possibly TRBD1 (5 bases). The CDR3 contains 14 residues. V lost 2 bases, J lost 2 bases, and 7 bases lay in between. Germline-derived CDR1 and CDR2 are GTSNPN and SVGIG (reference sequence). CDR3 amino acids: CAWSWGPGANVLTF. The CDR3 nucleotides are TGTGCCTGGAGTTGGGGCCCTGGGGCCAACGTCCTGACTTTC.

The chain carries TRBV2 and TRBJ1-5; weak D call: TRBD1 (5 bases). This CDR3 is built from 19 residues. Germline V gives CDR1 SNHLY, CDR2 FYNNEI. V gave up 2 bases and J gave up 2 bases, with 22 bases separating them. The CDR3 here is CASSERVGLLGWRNQPQHF. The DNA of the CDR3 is TGTGCCAGCAGTGAACGCGTGGGACTTTTAGGATGGCGCAATCAGCCCCAGCATTTT. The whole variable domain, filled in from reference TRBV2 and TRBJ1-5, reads EPEVTQTPSHQVTQMGQEVILRCVPISNHLYFYWYRQILGQKVEFLVSFYNNEISEKSEIFDDQFSVERPDGSNFTLKIRSTKLEDSAMYFCASSERVGLLGWRNQPQHFGDGTRLSIL.

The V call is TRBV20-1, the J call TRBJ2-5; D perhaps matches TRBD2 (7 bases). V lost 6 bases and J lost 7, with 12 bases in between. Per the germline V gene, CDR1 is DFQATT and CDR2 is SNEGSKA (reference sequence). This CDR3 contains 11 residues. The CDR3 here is CSAEGGVTQYF. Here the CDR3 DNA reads TGCAGTGCCGAGGGGGGGGTGACCCAGTACTTC.

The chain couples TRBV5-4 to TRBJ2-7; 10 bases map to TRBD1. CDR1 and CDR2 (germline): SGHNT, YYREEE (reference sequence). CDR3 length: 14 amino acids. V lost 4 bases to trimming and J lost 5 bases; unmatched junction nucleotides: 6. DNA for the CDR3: TGTGCCAGCAGCCCCGGGACAGGGGTACACGAGCAGTACTTC. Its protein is CASSPGTGVHEQYF.

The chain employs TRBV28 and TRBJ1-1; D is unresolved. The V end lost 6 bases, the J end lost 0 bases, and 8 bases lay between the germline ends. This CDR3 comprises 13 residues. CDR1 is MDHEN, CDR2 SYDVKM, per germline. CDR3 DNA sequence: TGTGCCAGCAGGACCCAGGTGAACACTGAAGCTTTCTTT. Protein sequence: CASRTQVNTEAFF.

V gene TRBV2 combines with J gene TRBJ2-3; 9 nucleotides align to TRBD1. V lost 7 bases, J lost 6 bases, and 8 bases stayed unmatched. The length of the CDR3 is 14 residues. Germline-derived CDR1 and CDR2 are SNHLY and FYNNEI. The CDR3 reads CASKKQGARDTQYF. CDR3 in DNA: TGTGCCAGCAAGAAACAGGGGGCACGGGATACGCAGTATTTT.

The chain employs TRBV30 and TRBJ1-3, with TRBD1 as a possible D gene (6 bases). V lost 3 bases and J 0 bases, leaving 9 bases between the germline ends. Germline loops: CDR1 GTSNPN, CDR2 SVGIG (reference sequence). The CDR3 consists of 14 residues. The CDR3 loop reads CAWRGQTSGNTIYF. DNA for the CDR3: TGTGCCTGGAGAGGACAGACCTCTGGAAACACCATATATTTT.

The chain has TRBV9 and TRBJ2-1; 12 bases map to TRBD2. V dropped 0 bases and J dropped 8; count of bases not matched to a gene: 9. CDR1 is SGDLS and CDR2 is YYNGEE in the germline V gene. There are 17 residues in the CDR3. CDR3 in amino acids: CASSVGSSGGVGYEQFF. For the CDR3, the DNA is TGTGCCAGCAGCGTAGGGTCTAGCGGGGGGGTGGGCTATGAGCAGTTCTTC.

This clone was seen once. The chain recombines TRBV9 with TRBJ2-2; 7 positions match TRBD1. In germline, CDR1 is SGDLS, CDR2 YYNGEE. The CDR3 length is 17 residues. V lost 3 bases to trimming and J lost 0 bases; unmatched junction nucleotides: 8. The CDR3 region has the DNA TGTGCCAGCAGCGCCAACCCGGGACAGACGAACACCGGGGAGCTGTTTTTT. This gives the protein CASSANPGQTNTGELFF.

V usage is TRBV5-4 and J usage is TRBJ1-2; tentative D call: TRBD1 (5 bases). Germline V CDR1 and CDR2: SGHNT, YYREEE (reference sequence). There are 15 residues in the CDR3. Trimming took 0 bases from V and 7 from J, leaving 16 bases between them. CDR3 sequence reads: CASSLETGHLTGYTF. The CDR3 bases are TGTGCCAGCAGCTTGGAAACCGGACATCTTACTGGCTACACCTTC.

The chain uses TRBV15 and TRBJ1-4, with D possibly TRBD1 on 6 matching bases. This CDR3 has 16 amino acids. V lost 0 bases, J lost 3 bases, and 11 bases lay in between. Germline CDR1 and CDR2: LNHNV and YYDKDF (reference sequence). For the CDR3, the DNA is TGTGCCACCAGCAGAGATCGGGGGGCAGCTAATGAAAAACTGTTTTTT. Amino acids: CATSRDRGAANEKLFF.

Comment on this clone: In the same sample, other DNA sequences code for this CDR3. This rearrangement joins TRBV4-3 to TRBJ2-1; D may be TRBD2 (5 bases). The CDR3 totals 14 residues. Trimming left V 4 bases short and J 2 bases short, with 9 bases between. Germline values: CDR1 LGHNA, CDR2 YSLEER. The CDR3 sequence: CASSPTGTYNEQFF. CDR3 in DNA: TGCGCCAGCAGCCCTACCGGGACCTACAATGAGCAGTTCTTC.